Shown below are 5 T cell receptor beta chains from a single sample sequenced in a study of blood T cell repertoires in COVID-19. Only in-frame clones appear in the TCRdb table, and some are missing; sequencing was by immunoSEQ multiplex PCR. The sample records almost 400,000 clones, roughly 91% being singletons. Sample: PBMCs or T cells enriched from blood (not recorded which). Every receptor here comes from a woman aged 25 to 45 who had recovered from COVID-19.

The chain has TRBV30 and TRBJ1-2; a weak D match, TRBD1 (5 bases). From germline, CDR1 is GTSNPN and CDR2 SVGIG (reference sequence). The ends were cut back, 5 bases at V and 4 bases at J, with 8 bases in the middle. The CDR3 has 11 amino acids. CDR3 sequence (DNA): TGTGCCTGGCAAGACAGCTATGGCTACACCTTC. Protein product: CAWQDSYGYTF.

This clone appeared once. The rearrangement uses TRBV4-3 and TRBJ2-3; D perhaps matches TRBD2 (6 bases). V lost 0 bases and J lost 2, with 12 bases in between. From germline, CDR1 is LGHNA and CDR2 YSLEER. This CDR3 has 16 amino acids. The CDR3 sequence: CASSQDRGLLTDTQYF. The CDR3 nucleotides read TGCGCCAGCAGCCAAGATCGGGGACTCCTCACAGATACGCAGTATTTT.

CDR3 DNA sequence: TGCGCCAGCCTTATGGGGGGGAACCAAGAGACCCAGTACTTC. Protein: CASLMGGNQETQYF. The rearrangement links TRBV5-1 to TRBJ2-5; 7 bases align to TRBD2. The CDR3 runs 14 residues. Trimming cost V 7 bases and J 0 bases; bases outside gene matches: 6. Germline V gene data show CDR1 as SGHRS and CDR2 as YFSETQ. Drawing the rest from reference TRBV5-1 and TRBJ2-5, the complete variable domain is KAGVTQTPRYLIKTRGQQVTLSCSPISGHRSVSWYQQTPGQGLQFLFEYFSETQRNKGNFPGRFSGRQFSNSRSEMNVSTLELGDSALYLCASLMGGNQETQYFGPGTRLLVL.

The V and J genes are TRBV4-2 and TRBJ1-1, with 8 bases that match TRBD1. Germline CDR1 reads LGHNA; CDR2 reads YNFKEQ. Losses at the gene ends were 0 bases for V and 4 bases for J; bases not matched to a gene: 10. This CDR3 spans 17 amino acids. The CDR3 is CASSQEGQGLFVTEAFF. The CDR3 nucleotides read TGTGCCAGCAGCCAAGAAGGACAGGGTTTGTTTGTCACTGAAGCTTTCTTT.

The table lists this clone with a count of one. This chain uses TRBV2 with TRBJ1-1; TRBD1 agrees at 7 bases. V shed 7 bases, J shed 0 bases, and the junction held 5 bases outside the gene matches. This CDR3 is 14 amino acids long. CDR1 is SNHLY and CDR2 is FYNNEI in the germline V gene. The CDR3 DNA sequence: TGTGCCAGCACCGGGGACAGTCTGAACACTGAAGCTTTCTTT. It specifies CASTGDSLNTEAFF.